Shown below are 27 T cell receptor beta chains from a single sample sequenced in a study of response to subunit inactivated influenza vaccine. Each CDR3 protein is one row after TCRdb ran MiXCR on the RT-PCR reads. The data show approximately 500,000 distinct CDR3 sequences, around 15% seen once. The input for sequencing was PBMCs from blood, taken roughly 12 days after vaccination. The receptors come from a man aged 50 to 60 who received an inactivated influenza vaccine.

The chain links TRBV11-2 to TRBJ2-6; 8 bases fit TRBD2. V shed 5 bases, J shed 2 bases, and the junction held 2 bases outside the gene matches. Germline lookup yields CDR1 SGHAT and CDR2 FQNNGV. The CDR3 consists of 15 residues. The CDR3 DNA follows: TGTGCCAGCAGCCCGGGGGGGGCTGGGGCCAACGTCCTGACTTTC. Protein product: CASSPGGAGANVLTF.

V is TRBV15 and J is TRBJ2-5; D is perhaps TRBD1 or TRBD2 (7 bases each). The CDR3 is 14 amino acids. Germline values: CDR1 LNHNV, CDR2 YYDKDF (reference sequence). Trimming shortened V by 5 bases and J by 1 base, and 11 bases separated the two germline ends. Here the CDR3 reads CATSGRDSQETQYF. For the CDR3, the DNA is TGTGCCACCAGCGGGAGGGACAGCCAAGAGACCCAGTACTTC.

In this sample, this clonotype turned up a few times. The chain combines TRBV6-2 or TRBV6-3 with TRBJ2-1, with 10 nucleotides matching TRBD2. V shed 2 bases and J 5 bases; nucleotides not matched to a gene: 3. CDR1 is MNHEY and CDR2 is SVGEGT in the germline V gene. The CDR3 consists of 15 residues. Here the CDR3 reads CASSYSGGAHNEQFF. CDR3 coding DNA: TGTGCCAGCAGTTACAGCGGGGGGGCCCACAATGAGCAGTTCTTC.

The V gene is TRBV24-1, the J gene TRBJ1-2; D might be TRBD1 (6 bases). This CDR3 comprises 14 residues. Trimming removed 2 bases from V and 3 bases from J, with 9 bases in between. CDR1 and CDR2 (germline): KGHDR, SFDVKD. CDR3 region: CATSDSRTDYGYTF. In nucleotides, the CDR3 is TGTGCCACCAGTGATTCGCGGACAGACTATGGCTACACCTTC.

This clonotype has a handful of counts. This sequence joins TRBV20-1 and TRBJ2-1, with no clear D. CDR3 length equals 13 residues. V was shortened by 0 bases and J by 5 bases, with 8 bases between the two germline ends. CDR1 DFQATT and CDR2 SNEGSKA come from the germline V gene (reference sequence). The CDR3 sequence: CSARDHRHNEQFF. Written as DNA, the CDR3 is TGCAGTGCTAGAGATCACAGACACAATGAGCAGTTCTTC.

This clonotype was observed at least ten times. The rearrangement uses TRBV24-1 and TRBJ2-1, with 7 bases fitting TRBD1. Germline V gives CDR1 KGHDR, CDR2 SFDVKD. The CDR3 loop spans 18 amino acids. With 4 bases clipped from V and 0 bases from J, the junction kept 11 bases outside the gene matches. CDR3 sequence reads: CATSDNDRALSSYNEQFF. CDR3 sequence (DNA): TGTGCCACCAGTGACAATGACAGGGCCCTGAGCTCCTACAATGAGCAGTTCTTC.

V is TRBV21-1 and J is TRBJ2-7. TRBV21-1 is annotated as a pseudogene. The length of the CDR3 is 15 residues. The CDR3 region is CASSKCSMGAYEQYF. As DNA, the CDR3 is TGTGCCAGCAGCAAGTGCTCGATGGGAGCCTACGAGCAGTACTTC.

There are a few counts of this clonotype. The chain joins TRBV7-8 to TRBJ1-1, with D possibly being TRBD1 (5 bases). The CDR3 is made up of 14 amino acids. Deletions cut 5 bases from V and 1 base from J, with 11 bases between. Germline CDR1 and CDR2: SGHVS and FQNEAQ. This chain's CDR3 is CASSPRDRNTEAFF. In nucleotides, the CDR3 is TGTGCCAGCAGCCCCCGAGACAGGAACACTGAAGCTTTCTTT.

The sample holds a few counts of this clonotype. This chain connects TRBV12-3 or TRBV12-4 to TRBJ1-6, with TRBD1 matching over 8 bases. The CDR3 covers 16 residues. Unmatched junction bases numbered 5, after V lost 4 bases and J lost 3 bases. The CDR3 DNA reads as TGTGCCAGCAGTTCGACAGGGGACCACTATAATTCACCCCTCCACTTT. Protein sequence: CASSSTGDHYNSPLHF.

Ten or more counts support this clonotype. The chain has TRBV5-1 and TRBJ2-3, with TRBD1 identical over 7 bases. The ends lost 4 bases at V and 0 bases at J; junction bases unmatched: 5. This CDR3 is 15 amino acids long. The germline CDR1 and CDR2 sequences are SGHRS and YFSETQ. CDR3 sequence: CASSPGTVSTDTQYF. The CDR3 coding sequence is TGCGCCAGCAGCCCGGGGACAGTAAGCACAGATACGCAGTATTTT. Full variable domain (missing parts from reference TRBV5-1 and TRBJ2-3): KAGVTQTPRYLIKTRGQQVTLSCSPISGHRSVSWYQQTPGQGLQFLFEYFSETQRNKGNFPGRFSGRQFSNSRSEMNVSTLELGDSALYLCASSPGTVSTDTQYFGPGTRLTVL.

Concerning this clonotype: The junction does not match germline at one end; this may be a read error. CDR3 coding DNA: TGTGCCGGCAGCCCCGGACAGGGGGCCTACGAGCAGTACTTC. It codes for CAGSPGQGAYEQYF. This chain uses TRBV3-1 with TRBJ2-7; 10 positions match TRBD1. CDR3 length equals 14 residues. Germline values: CDR1 LGHDT, CDR2 YNNKEL (reference sequence).

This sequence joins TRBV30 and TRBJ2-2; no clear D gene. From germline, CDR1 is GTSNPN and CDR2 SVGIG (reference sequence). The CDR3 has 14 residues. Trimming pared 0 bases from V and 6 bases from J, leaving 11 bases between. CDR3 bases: TGTGCCTGGAGTGTGGTCGTAGGTTCCGGGGAGCTGTTTTTT. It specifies CAWSVVVGSGELFF.

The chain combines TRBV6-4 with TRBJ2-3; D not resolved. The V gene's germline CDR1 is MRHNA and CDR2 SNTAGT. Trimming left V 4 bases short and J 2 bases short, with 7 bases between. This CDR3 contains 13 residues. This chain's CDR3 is CASSVYYTDTQYF. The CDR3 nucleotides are TGTGCCAGCAGTGTCTACTACACAGATACGCAGTATTTT.

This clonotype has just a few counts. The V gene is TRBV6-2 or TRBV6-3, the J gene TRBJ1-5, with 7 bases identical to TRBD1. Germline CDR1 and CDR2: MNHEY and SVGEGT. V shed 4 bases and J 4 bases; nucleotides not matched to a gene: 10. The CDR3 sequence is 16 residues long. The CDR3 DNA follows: TGTGCCAGCAGTTGGGCCACAGGGGTAGGAAATCAGCCCCAGCATTTT. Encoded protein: CASSWATGVGNQPQHF.

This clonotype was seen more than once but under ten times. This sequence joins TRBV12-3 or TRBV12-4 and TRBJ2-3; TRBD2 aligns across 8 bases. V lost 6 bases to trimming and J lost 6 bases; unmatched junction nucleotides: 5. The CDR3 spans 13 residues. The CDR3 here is CASRKGLGDTQYF. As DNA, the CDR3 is TGTGCCAGCAGAAAGGGACTAGGGGATACGCAGTATTTT.

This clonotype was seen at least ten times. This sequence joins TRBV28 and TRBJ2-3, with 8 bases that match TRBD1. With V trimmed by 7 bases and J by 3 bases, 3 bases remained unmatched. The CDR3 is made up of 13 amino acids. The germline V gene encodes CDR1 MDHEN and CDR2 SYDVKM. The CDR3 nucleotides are TGTGCCAGCAAGGACAGGGTAACAGATACGCAGTATTTT. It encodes CASKDRVTDTQYF.

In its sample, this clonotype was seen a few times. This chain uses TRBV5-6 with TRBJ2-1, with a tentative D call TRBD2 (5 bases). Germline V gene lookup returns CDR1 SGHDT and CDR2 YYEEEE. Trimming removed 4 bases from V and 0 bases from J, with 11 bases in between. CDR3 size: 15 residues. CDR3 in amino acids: CASSRDTSSYNEQFF. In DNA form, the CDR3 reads TGTGCCAGCAGCAGAGACACTAGCTCCTACAATGAGCAGTTCTTC. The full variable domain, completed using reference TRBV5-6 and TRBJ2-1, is DAGVTQSPTHLIKTRGQQVTLRCSPKSGHDTVSWYQQALGQGPQFIFQYYEEEERQRGNFPDRFSGHQFPNYSSELNVNALLLGDSALYLCASSRDTSSYNEQFFGPGTRLTVL.

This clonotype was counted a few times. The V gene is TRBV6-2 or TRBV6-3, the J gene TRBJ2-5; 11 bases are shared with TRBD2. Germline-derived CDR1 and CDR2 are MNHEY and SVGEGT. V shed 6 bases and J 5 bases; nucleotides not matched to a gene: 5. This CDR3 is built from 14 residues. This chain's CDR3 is CASSRLAGTETQYF. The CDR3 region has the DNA TGTGCCAGCAGCCGACTAGCGGGGACTGAGACCCAGTACTTC.

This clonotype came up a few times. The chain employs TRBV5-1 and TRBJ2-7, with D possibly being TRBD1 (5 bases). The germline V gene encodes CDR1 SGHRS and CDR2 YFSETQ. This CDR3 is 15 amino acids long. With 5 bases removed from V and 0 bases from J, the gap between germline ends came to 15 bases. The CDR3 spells CASSQDSQSSYEQYF. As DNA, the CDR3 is TGCGCCAGCAGTCAAGACAGCCAAAGCTCCTACGAGCAGTACTTC.

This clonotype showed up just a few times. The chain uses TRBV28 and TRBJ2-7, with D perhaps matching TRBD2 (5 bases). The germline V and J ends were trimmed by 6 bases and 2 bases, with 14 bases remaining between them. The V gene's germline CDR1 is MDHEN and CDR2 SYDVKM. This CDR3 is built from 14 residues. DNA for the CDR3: TGTGCCAGCAGCCAAACTAGTATCCCCTACGAGCAGTACTTC. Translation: CASSQTSIPYEQYF.

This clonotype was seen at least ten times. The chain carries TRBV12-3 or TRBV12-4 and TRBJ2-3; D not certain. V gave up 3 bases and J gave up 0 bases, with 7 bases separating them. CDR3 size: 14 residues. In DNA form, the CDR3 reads TGTGCCAGCAGTTTTGGGATTAGCACAGATACGCAGTATTTT. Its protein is CASSFGISTDTQYF.

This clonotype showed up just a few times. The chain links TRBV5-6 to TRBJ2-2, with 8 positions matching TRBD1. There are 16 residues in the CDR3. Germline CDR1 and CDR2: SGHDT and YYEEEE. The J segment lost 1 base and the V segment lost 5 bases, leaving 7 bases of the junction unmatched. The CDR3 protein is CASSRQGSLNTGELFF. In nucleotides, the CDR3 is TGTGCCAGCAGTAGACAGGGGTCCCTGAACACCGGGGAGCTGTTTTTT.

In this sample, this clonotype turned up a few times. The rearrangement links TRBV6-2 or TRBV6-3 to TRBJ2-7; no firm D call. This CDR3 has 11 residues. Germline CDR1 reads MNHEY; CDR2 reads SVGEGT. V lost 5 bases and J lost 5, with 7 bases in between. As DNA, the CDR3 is TGTGCCAGCAGTAATTTCGACGAGCAGTACTTC. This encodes CASSNFDEQYF.

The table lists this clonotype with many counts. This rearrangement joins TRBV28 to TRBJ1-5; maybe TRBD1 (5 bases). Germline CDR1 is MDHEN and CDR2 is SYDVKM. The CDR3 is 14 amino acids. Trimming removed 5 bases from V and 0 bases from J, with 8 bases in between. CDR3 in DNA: TGTGCCAGCAGTAGACAGCATAGCAATCAGCCCCAGCATTTT. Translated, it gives CASSRQHSNQPQHF.

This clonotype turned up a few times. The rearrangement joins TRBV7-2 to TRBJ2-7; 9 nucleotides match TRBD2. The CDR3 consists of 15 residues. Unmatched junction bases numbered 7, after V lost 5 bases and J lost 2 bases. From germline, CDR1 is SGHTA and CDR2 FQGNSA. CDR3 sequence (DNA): TGTGCCAGCAGCCCCAGCGGGAGGCCACCCTACGAGCAGTACTTC. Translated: CASSPSGRPPYEQYF. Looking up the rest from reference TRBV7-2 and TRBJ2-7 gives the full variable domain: GAGVSQSPSNKVTEKGKDVELRCDPISGHTALYWYRQSLGQGLEFLIYFQGNSAPDKSGLPSDRFSAERTGGSVSTLTIQRTQQEDSAVYLCASSPSGRPPYEQYFGPGTRLTVT.

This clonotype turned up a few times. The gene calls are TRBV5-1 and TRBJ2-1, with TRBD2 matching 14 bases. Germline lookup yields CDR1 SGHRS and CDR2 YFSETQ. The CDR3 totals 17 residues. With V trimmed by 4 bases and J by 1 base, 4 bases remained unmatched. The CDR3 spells CASSLGTSGSSYNEQFF. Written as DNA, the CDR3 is TGCGCCAGCAGCCTGGGGACTAGCGGGAGTTCCTACAATGAGCAGTTCTTC.

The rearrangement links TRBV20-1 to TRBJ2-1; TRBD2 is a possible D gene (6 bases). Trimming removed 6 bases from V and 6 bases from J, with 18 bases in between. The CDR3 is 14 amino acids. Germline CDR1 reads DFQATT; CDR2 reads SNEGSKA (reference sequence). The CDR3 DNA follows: TGCAGTGCCGGGCGGGCCGGGAGCCTCAATGAGCAGTTCTTC. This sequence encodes CSAGRAGSLNEQFF.